Each of the 8 T cell receptor beta chains below was sequenced from the same sample in a study of blood T cell repertoires in COVID-19. The assay was immunoSEQ multiplex PCR, and TCRdb's table has in-frame clones only and misses some. The table records tens of thousands of clones, approximately 90% of them present only once. Specimen: peripheral blood. These receptors all come from a man in his 60s with acute or convalescent COVID-19.

The chain joins TRBV15 to TRBJ2-3, with D perhaps matching TRBD2 (5 bases). Trimming cost V 2 bases and J 4 bases, with 16 bases left between them. The CDR3 consists of 16 residues. Germline V gives CDR1 LNHNV, CDR2 YYDKDF (reference sequence). The DNA for the CDR3 is TGTGCCACCAGCAGAAATAGGGCCAGCGGTCCAGATACGCAGTATTTT. Protein: CATSRNRASGPDTQYF.

The chain joins TRBV11-2 to TRBJ2-7; D not certain. Germline V lookup: CDR1 SGHAT, CDR2 FQNNGV. Trimming shortened V by 6 bases and J by 2 bases, and 8 bases separated the two germline ends. CDR3 length: 12 residues. CDR3 in amino acids: CASSYSPYEQYF. The DNA for the CDR3 is TGTGCCAGCAGTTATTCCCCCTACGAGCAGTACTTC.

The rearrangement links TRBV11-2 to TRBJ2-5; D might be TRBD2 (5 bases). V lost 5 bases and J lost 5, with 12 bases in between. CDR1 SGHAT and CDR2 FQNNGV come from the germline V gene. The CDR3 extends over 13 amino acids. CDR3 amino acids: CASSQTGMETQYF. CDR3 sequence (DNA): TGTGCCAGCAGCCAAACGGGGATGGAGACCCAGTACTTC.

This chain joins TRBV9 and TRBJ2-5, with D uncertain. V lost 4 bases and J lost 5, with 9 bases in between. In germline, CDR1 is SGDLS, CDR2 YYNGEE. The CDR3 is 12 residues long. This chain's CDR3 is CASSTTRETQYF. Here the CDR3 DNA reads TGTGCCAGCAGCACCACGCGGGAGACCCAGTACTTC.

The genes are TRBV11-2 and TRBJ1-1, with D possibly matching TRBD1 (6 bases). The CDR3 has 14 amino acids. CDR1 and CDR2 (germline): SGHAT, FQNNGV. The V end lost 3 bases, the J end lost 4 bases, and 12 bases lay between the germline ends. The CDR3 sequence: CASSFAGGLTEAFF. DNA for the CDR3: TGTGCCAGCAGCTTTGCGGGGGGCCTCACTGAAGCTTTCTTT.

The chain couples TRBV30 to TRBJ2-5; TRBD1 is a possible D gene (5 bases). Germline CDR1 is GTSNPN and CDR2 is SVGIG (reference sequence). The length of the CDR3 is 11 residues. Between the trimmed V and J ends, which lost 5 bases and 4 bases, there was a span of 8 bases. The CDR3 is CAWERGETQYF. The CDR3 DNA is TGTGCCTGGGAAAGGGGAGAGACCCAGTACTTC.

The J gene is TRBJ1-2, the V gene TRBV5-4; no clear D gene. Trimming removed 0 bases from V and 0 bases from J, with 6 bases in between. The CDR3 consists of 14 residues. CDR1 is SGHNT and CDR2 is YYREEE in the germline V gene (reference sequence). The CDR3 DNA sequence: TGTGCCAGCAGCTTGGACAGAGCTAACTATGGCTACACCTTC. This codes for CASSLDRANYGYTF.

The rearrangement joins TRBV7-2 to TRBJ2-3; 8 bases agree with TRBD2. Trimming took 2 bases from V and 6 from J; bases not matched to a gene: 7. The CDR3 is 15 residues long. Per germline, CDR1 SGHTA and CDR2 FQGNSA. The CDR3 region has the DNA TGTGCCAGCAGCTTAACGGGGGCTAGCGGGGATACGCAGTATTTT. Its translation is CASSLTGASGDTQYF.